This T cell receptor (beta chain) derives from a study of blood T cells in healthy people across ages. Broader study findings: Relative to aged donors, long-lived donors carried more naive CD4+ cells and displayed higher diversity. Diversity estimates drawn from one million T cells were deemed underestimates.

J lost 4 bases, V lost 3 bases, and 6 bases had no gene match. This CDR3 has 14 amino acids. The germline V gene encodes CDR1 DFQATT and CDR2 SNEGSKA (reference sequence). The table lists this clonotype with a few counts. Its antigen is as yet unknown. Through a sample-barcoded 5' primer and a J-beta primer mix, a second PCR was run for roughly 7 to 12 cycles. Each CDR3 protein gets one entry after TCRdb re-called the 5' RACE reads with MiXCR. The table has 1,500,000 or so distinct CDR3 sequences, approximately 42% seen once. This receptor was identified in a woman in her late teens or twenties in good health. Sequencing used blood. The chain carries TRBV20-1 and TRBJ1-5, with 7 positions matching TRBD1. CDR3 loop: CSASNSGGNQPQHF. In DNA form, the CDR3 reads TGCAGTGCTAGTAACTCAGGGGGTAATCAGCCCCAGCATTTT.